These T cell receptor beta chains were read from a single sample in a study of CD8 T cells in Susac syndrome. TCRdb independently ran MiXCR on the immunoSEQ multiplex PCR reads; one entry per CDR3 protein. Of roughly 200,000 distinct CDR3 sequences listed, approximately 95% are singletons. The sequenced sample was CD4+ T cells from PBMCs. The receptors shown here come from a human donor with multiple sclerosis. Both conserved end residues are part of each CDR3. Each record gives: V gene, D gene, J gene, clone size, CDR3 protein, CDR3 DNA. A D gene is named only where the DNA matches it firmly. Clone size is shown for a subset of rows, as once, few, many or a class of expanded clone.

TRBV6-2/TRBV6-3,-,TRBJ1-2,once,CASSLTLRAYYGYTF,TGTGCCAGCAGCCTAACGCTGAGGGCTTACTATGGCTACACCTTC
TRBV29-1,TRBD1,TRBJ1-2,-,CSVVAQGGPHYGYTF,TGCAGCGTTGTGGCACAGGGGGGGCCCCACTATGGCTACACCTTC
TRBV13,-,TRBJ2-1,-,CASSFSRDEQFF,TGTGCCAGCAGCTTCTCCCGGGATGAGCAGTTCTTC
TRBV19,-,TRBJ1-2,-,CASKTARGMYGYTF,TGTGCCAGTAAAACGGCAAGAGGGATGTATGGCTACACCTTC
TRBV5-1,TRBD2,TRBJ2-5,-,CASSTTGTRRETQYF,TGCGCCAGCAGCACCACCGGGACTAGGCGGGAGACCCAGTACTTC
TRBV14,-,TRBJ2-7,-,CASSQTRALGQYF,TGTGCCAGCAGCCAAACGAGGGCCTTAGGGCAGTACTTC
TRBV7-9,-,TRBJ2-3,-,CASSPTGPATQYF,TGTGCCAGCAGCCCAACCGGCCCGGCCACGCAGTATTTT
TRBV20-1,TRBD2,TRBJ2-3,-,CSAHRGLGSGGVSDTQYF,TGCAGTGCTCACCGAGGGTTGGGTAGCGGGGGGGTATCAGATACGCAGTATTTT
TRBV5-1,-,TRBJ2-7,-,CASSFGHSESYEQYF,TGCGCCAGCAGCTTTGGTCACTCGGAGTCCTACGAGCAGTACTTC
TRBV20-1,-,TRBJ1-5,-,CSARSPYGNQPQHF,TGCAGTGCTAGATCACCCTACGGCAATCAGCCCCAGCATTTT
TRBV2,-,TRBJ1-5,-,CASREGGSNQPQHF,TGTGCCAGCCGCGAGGGGGGTAGCAATCAGCCCCAGCATTTT
TRBV20-1,TRBD2,TRBJ2-1,-,CSASSLAGGKEQFF,TGCAGTGCTAGCTCACTAGCGGGGGGAAAGGAGCAGTTCTTC
TRBV4-1,-,TRBJ2-1,-,CASSFLRGYEQFF,TGCGCCAGCAGCTTTCTTCGGGGGTATGAGCAGTTCTTC
TRBV30,TRBD2,TRBJ2-1,-,CAWTQRGVIWGEQFF,TGTGCCTGGACACAGCGGGGGGTAATTTGGGGTGAGCAGTTCTTC
TRBV5-4,TRBD1,TRBJ1-2,-,CASSSSGGSGWHGYTF,TGTGCCAGCAGCTCCTCAGGGGGCAGCGGGTGGCATGGCTACACCTTC
TRBV7-2,-,TRBJ2-5,-,CASSGGAGETQYF,TGTGCCAGCAGCGGGGGGGCCGGGGAGACCCAGTACTTC
TRBV25-1,-,TRBJ1-2,-,CASRDQGFNYGYTF,TGTGCCAGCAGAGATCAGGGTTTTAACTATGGCTACACCTTC
TRBV14,TRBD2,TRBJ2-1,-,CASSLRGVPYNEQFF,TGTGCCAGCAGCCTGCGGGGGGTACCCTACAATGAGCAGTTCTTC
TRBV10-3,-,TRBJ1-2,-,CAISERDPGYGYTF,TGTGCCATCAGTGAGAGGGACCCGGGCTATGGCTACACCTTC
TRBV11-2,TRBD1,TRBJ2-7,-,CASSLDGTGDEQYF,TGTGCCAGCAGCTTAGATGGGACAGGGGACGAGCAGTACTTC
TRBV9,TRBD1,TRBJ2-3,-,CASSVTGADTQYF,TGTGCCAGCAGCGTAACAGGGGCAGATACGCAGTATTTT
TRBV29-1,TRBD1,TRBJ2-1,-,CSVGTGDNEQFF,TGCAGCGTCGGGACAGGCGACAATGAGCAGTTCTTC
TRBV20-1,-,TRBJ2-3,-,CSASEVRNTDTQYF,TGCAGTGCTAGCGAGGTCCGAAACACAGATACGCAGTATTTT
TRBV20-1,-,TRBJ1-2,-,CSAGDGGTYGYTF,TGCAGTGCTGGAGATGGGGGTACCTATGGCTACACCTTC
TRBV11-2,-,TRBJ1-6,-,CASSWTTRGDYSPLHF,TGTGCCAGCAGCTGGACGACCCGCGGAGATTATTCACCCCTCCACTTT
TRBV12-3/TRBV12-4,-,TRBJ1-5,-,CASSLLSAGNQPQHF,TGTGCCAGCAGTCTCCTTTCAGCGGGCAATCAGCCCCAGCATTTT
TRBV20-1,-,TRBJ2-5,-,CSATVGPGGTQYF,TGCAGTGCAACGGTAGGGCCCGGTGGGACCCAGTACTTC
TRBV29-1,TRBD1,TRBJ1-2,once,CSVDGQGVYGYTF,TGCAGCGTTGATGGACAGGGGGTCTATGGCTACACCTTC
TRBV20-1,-,TRBJ1-1,-,CSARAVGQRHTEAFF,TGCAGTGCTAGAGCTGTCGGACAGAGACACACTGAAGCTTTCTTT
TRBV5-1,-,TRBJ2-1,-,CASSLVPNEQFF,TGCGCCAGCAGCTTGGTGCCCAATGAGCAGTTCTTC
TRBV12-3/TRBV12-4,-,TRBJ1-1,few,CASSLGVNTEAFF,TGTGCCAGCAGCTTAGGGGTGAACACTGAAGCTTTCTTT
TRBV29-1,-,TRBJ1-2,-,CSVAGVRGNYGYTF,TGCAGCGTTGCGGGGGTTAGAGGGAACTATGGCTACACCTTC
TRBV12-5,TRBD1,TRBJ1-6,-,CASGSHRGHSPLHF,TGTGCTAGTGGTTCCCACAGGGGGCATTCACCCCTCCACTTT
TRBV12-3/TRBV12-4,-,TRBJ2-5,-,CASSPAGRAETQYF,TGTGCCAGCAGCCCGGCGGGTAGGGCGGAGACCCAGTACTTC
TRBV20-1,TRBD1,TRBJ1-2,-,CSARGDRGHYGYTF,TGCAGTGCTAGAGGGGACAGGGGGCACTATGGCTACACCTTC
TRBV29-1,-,TRBJ1-2,-,CSVGERAYGYTF,TGCAGCGTTGGAGAACGAGCGTATGGCTACACCTTC
TRBV9,TRBD1,TRBJ2-7,-,CASSVSGTGVYEQYF,TGTGCCAGCAGCGTGAGTGGGACAGGAGTCTACGAGCAGTACTTC
TRBV2,TRBD2,TRBJ2-2,-,CASRHSGGAFGELFF,TGTGCCAGCAGACATAGCGGGGGGGCCTTCGGGGAGCTGTTTTTT
TRBV14,-,TRBJ2-7,-,CASSLYISSYEQYF,TGTGCCAGCAGCCTATACATATCCTCCTACGAGCAGTACTTC
TRBV6-1,TRBD1,TRBJ2-1,-,CASSQQKPTGVGEQFF,TGTGCCAGCAGTCAACAGAAACCAACAGGGGTTGGTGAGCAGTTCTTC
TRBV24-1,TRBD2,TRBJ2-1,-,CATSDPGLAGDNEQFF,TGTGCCACCAGTGACCCCGGACTAGCGGGGGACAATGAGCAGTTCTTC
TRBV29-1,-,TRBJ2-5,-,CSVDGRVGSETQYF,TGCAGCGTTGATGGTAGGGTAGGGTCCGAGACCCAGTACTTC
TRBV12-3/TRBV12-4,-,TRBJ2-3,-,CASRKTSSHEYF,TGTGCCAGCAGAAAAACTAGCTCCCACGAGTATTTT